Following are 7 T cell receptor beta chains from one sample sequenced in a study of blood T cell repertoires in COVID-19. Some clones are missing from TCRdb's copy, which holds only in-frame ones; the method was immunoSEQ multiplex PCR. The sample has more than 95,000 clones, approximately 89% seen once. The sequenced sample consisted of peripheral blood. These receptor sequences come from a woman older than 75 in a cohort sampled during active COVID-19.

This rearrangement joins TRBV6-5 to TRBJ2-5; TRBD2 matches at 15 bases. This CDR3 comprises 16 residues. V was pared by 3 bases and J by 5 bases, with 4 bases of the junction left unmatched. Germline CDR1 and CDR2: MNHEY and SVGAGI. CDR3: CASSYSGLAGGETQYF. DNA of the CDR3: TGTGCCAGCAGTTATTCGGGACTAGCGGGGGGTGAGACCCAGTACTTC.

The genes are TRBV28 and TRBJ2-2; D might be TRBD1 (5 bases). The germline CDR1 and CDR2 sequences are MDHEN and SYDVKM. V was trimmed by 2 bases and J by 2 bases, leaving 9 bases between them. The CDR3 is made up of 15 amino acids. CDR3: CASSLQTANTGELFF. Here the CDR3 DNA reads TGTGCCAGCAGTTTACAGACAGCCAACACCGGGGAGCTGTTTTTT.

The genes are TRBV30 and TRBJ2-3; a possible D gene is TRBD2 (7 bases). The V end was cut by 3 bases, the J end by 1 base, with 11 bases between. Germline V gives CDR1 GTSNPN, CDR2 SVGIG (reference sequence). The CDR3 extends over 14 amino acids. For the CDR3, the DNA is TGTGCCTGGAGGGGGGGGGCTGGCACAGATACGCAGTATTTT. It encodes CAWRGGAGTDTQYF.

This chain joins TRBV3-1 (or the pseudogene TRBV3-2) and TRBJ2-3, with 12 positions matching TRBD1. V was pared by 2 bases and J by 8 bases, with 11 bases of the junction left unmatched. The germline gives CDR1 LGHDT, CDR2 YNNKEL (reference sequence). The CDR3 is 17 residues long. CDR3 coding DNA: TGTGCCAGCAGCCAACCCGGGACAGGGGGCGTGCGAGGTACGCAGTATTTT. It yields the protein CASSQPGTGGVRGTQYF.

This chain connects TRBV20-1 to TRBJ2-6; TRBD2 aligns across 11 bases. The CDR3 spans 18 residues. With 3 bases clipped from V and 4 bases from J, the junction kept 11 bases outside the gene matches. CDR1 and CDR2 (germline): DFQATT, SNEGSKA (reference sequence). The DNA for the CDR3 is TGCAGTGCTAGTGGGCTAGCGGGAGGAGGAAGAGGGGCCAACGTCCTGACTTTC. Translated: CSASGLAGGGRGANVLTF.

The chain links TRBV5-4 to TRBJ2-3; D is uncertain. Trimming pared 4 bases from V and 4 bases from J, leaving 10 bases between. CDR1 is SGHNT and CDR2 is YYREEE in the germline V gene (reference sequence). The length of the CDR3 is 13 residues. CDR3 amino acids: CASSQGVADTQYF. In DNA, the CDR3 is TGTGCCAGCAGCCAAGGAGTGGCAGATACGCAGTATTTT.

The V call is TRBV7-2, the J call TRBJ1-2, with D maybe TRBD1 (5 bases). Germline lookup yields CDR1 SGHTA and CDR2 FQGNSA. The CDR3 sequence is 15 residues long. V lost 0 bases and J 8 bases, leaving 16 bases between the germline ends. CDR3: CASSLATQGPYGYTF. The CDR3 DNA reads as TGTGCCAGCAGCTTAGCAACCCAGGGCCCTTACGGCTACACCTTC.